The following is a T cell receptor (beta chain) sequence with its context. TCRdb keeps only in-frame clones here, not all; method: immunoSEQ multiplex PCR. Among around 72,000 clones listed, approximately 92% were seen once. This entry belongs to a study of T cell changes during pregnancy in multiple sclerosis. Germline CDR1 SQVTM, CDR2 ANQGSEA. CDR3 length: 13 amino acids. V was trimmed by 5 bases and J by 4 bases, leaving 14 bases between them. Source: peripheral blood, taken in the second trimester of pregnancy. The genes are TRBV29-1 and TRBJ2-5; D unresolved. This receptor was obtained from a female donor in good health, enrolled as a control in a pregnancy study. The CDR3 nucleotides read TGCAGCGTTCACGGTAGTACGGGAGAGACCCAGTACTTC. It yields the protein CSVHGSTGETQYF.